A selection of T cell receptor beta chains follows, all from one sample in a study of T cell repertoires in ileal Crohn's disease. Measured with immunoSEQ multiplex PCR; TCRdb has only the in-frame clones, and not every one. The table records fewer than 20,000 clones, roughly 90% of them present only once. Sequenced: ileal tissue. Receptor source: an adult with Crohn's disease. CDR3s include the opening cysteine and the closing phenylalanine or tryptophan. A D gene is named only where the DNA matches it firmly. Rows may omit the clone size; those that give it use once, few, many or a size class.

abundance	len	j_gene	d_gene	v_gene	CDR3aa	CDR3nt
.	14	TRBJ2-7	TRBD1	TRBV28	CASSLGQEVVEQYF	TGTGCCAGCAGCCTAGGACAGGAGGTGGTAGAGCAGTACTTC
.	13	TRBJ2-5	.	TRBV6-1	CASSEDQGETQYF	TGTGCCAGCAGTGAGGACCAGGGGGAGACCCAGTACTTC
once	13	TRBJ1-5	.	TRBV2	CASSATRDQPQHF	TGTGCCAGCAGTGCGACGCGGGATCAGCCCCAGCATTTT
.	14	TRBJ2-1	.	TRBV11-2	CASSLVTAYNEQFF	TGTGCCAGCAGCTTAGTTACTGCCTACAATGAGCAGTTCTTC
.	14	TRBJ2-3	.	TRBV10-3	CAIKDFYITDTQYF	TGTGCCATCAAAGATTTCTATATCACAGATACGCAGTATTTT
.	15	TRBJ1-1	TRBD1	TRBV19	CASSIAGQANTEAFF	TGTGCCAGTAGTATAGCCGGACAGGCGAACACTGAAGCTTTCTTT
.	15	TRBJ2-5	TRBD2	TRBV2	CASSEAGGSRETQYF	TGTGCCAGCAGTGAAGCCGGGGGGTCGAGGGAGACCCAGTACTTC
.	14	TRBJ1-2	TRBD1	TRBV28	CASIVQGASYGYTF	TGTGCCAGCATAGTGCAGGGGGCTTCCTATGGCTACACCTTC
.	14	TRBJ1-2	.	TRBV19	CASSPRFQGHGYTF	TGTGCCAGTAGTCCCCGGTTCCAGGGCCATGGCTACACCTTC
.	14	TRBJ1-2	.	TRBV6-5	CATSIRDPGGGYTF	TGTGCCACCTCAATCAGGGACCCGGGAGGAGGCTACACCTTC